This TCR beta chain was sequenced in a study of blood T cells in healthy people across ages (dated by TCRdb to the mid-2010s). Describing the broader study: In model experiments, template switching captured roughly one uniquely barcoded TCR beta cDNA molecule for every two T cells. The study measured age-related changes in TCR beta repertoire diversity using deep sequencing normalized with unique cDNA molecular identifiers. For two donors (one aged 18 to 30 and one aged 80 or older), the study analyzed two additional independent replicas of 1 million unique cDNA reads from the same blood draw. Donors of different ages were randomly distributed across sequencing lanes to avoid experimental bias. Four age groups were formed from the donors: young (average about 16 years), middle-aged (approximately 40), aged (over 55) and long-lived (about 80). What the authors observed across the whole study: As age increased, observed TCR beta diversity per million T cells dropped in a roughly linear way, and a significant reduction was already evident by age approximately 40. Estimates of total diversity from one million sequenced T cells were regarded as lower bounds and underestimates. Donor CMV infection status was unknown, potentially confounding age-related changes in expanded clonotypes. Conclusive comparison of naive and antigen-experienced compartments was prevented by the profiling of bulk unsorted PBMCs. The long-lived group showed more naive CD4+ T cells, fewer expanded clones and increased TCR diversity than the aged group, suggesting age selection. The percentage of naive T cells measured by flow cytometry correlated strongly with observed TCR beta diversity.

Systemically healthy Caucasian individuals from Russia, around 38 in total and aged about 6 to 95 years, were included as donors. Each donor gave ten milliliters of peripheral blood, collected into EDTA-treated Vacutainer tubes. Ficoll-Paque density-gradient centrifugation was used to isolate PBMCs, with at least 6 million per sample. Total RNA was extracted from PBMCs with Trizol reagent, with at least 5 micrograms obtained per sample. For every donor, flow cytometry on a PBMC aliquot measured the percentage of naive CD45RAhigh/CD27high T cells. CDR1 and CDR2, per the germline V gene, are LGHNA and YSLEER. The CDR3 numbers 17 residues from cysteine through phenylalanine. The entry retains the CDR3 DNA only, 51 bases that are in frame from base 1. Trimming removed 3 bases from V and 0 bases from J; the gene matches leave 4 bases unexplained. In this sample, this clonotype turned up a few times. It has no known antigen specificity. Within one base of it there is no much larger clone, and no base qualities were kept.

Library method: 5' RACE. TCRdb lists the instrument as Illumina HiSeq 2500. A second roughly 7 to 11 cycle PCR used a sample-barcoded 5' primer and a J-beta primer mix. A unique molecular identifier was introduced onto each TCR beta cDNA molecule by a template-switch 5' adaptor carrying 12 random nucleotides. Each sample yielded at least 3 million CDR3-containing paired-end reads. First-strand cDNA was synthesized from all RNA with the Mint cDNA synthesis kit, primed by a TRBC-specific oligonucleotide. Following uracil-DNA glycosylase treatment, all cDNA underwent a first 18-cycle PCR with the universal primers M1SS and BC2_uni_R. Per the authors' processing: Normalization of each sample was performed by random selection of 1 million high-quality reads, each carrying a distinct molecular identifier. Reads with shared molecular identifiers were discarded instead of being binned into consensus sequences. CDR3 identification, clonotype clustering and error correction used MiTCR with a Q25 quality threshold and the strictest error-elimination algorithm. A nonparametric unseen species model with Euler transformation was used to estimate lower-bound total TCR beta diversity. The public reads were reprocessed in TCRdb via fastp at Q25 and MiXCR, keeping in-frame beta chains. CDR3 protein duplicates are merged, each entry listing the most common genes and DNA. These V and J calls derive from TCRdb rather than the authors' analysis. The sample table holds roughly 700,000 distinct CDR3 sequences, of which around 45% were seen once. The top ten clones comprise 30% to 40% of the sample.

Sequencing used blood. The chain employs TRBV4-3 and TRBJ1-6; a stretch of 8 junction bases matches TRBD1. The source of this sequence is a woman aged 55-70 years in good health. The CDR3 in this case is CASSHATGGSYNSPLHF. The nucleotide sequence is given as TGCGCCAGCAGCCATGCTACAGGGGGCTCCTATAATTCACCCCTCCACTTT.